The 32 T cell receptor beta chains presented below share a single source sample, sequenced in a study of blood T cells in healthy people across ages. A J-beta primer mix and a sample-barcoded 5' primer were used in a second PCR of about 7 to 11 cycles. One entry per CDR3 protein, called by TCRdb with MiXCR from the 5' RACE reads. The sample consists of 1.2 million to 1.5 million distinct CDR3 sequences, roughly 64% of them appearing once. Material for sequencing was blood. The receptor source for this set is a man younger than 30 in good health.

The V gene is TRBV12-3 or TRBV12-4, the J gene TRBJ2-3; unclear D gene. The CDR3 has 14 amino acids. Trimming stripped 6 bases from V and 4 bases from J, with 14 bases between. In DNA form, the CDR3 reads TGTGCCAGCAGCACCATTGACGGGTCAGATACGCAGTATTTT. Translated: CASSTIDGSDTQYF.

The chain has TRBV12-3 or TRBV12-4 and TRBJ2-1, with 8 nucleotides matching TRBD1. The DNA end favors TRBJ2-7, so the J call may be wrong. The CDR3 covers 14 residues. The CDR3 sequence is CASGYRGTYNEQYF. The CDR3 bases are TGTGCCAGCGGGTACAGGGGGACCTACAATGAGCAGTACTTC.

The chain links TRBV7-2 to TRBJ2-7; no definite D call. Trimming stripped 5 bases from V and 0 bases from J, with 14 bases between. The CDR3 spans 15 residues. Germline CDR1 reads SGHTA; CDR2 reads FQGNSA. CDR3 bases: TGTGCCAGCAGCCGTGGGCCACTAAGCTCCTACGAGCAGTACTTC. The encoded protein is CASSRGPLSSYEQYF.

This rearrangement joins TRBV29-1 to TRBJ2-1; no clear D gene. Germline CDR1 and CDR2: SQVTM and ANQGSEA. The CDR3 is made up of 12 amino acids. The V and J ends lost 4 bases and 8 bases respectively, with 12 bases between them. Written as DNA, the CDR3 is TGCAGCGTTGTTAGCTACAGAGATGAGCAGTTCTTC. Encoded protein: CSVVSYRDEQFF.

V and J are TRBV4-1 and TRBJ1-1; D may be TRBD1 (5 bases). Germline V gives CDR1 MGHRA, CDR2 YSYEKL. The CDR3 is 16 amino acids. Between the trimmed V and J ends, which lost 0 bases and 0 bases, there was a span of 11 bases. The CDR3 coding sequence is TGCGCCAGCAGCCAAGAACCCCCAGGGATGAACACTGAAGCTTTCTTT. The encoded protein is CASSQEPPGMNTEAFF.

The chain combines TRBV4-1 with TRBJ1-5; 7 nucleotides align to TRBD1. CDR1 and CDR2 from the germline V gene are MGHRA and YSYEKL. The CDR3 sequence is 14 residues long. The ends lost 3 bases at V and 6 bases at J; junction bases unmatched: 5. The CDR3 loop reads CASSQFQGGQPQHF. CDR3 nucleotide sequence: TGCGCCAGCAGCCAGTTCCAGGGGGGTCAGCCCCAGCATTTT.

V usage is TRBV12-3 or TRBV12-4 and J usage is TRBJ2-5, with D unclear. Deletions cut 10 bases from V and 3 bases from J, with 18 bases between. There are 14 residues in the CDR3. The CDR3 DNA is TGTGCCACCTCAAAGCCCGGATCCGAAGAGACCCAGTACTTC. Protein sequence: CATSKPGSEETQYF.

This clonotype has more than one count but fewer than ten. V is TRBV2 and J is TRBJ1-1; D is possibly TRBD1 (5 bases). The V and J ends lost 0 bases and 0 bases respectively, with 11 bases between them. The germline gives CDR1 SNHLY, CDR2 FYNNEI. The CDR3 consists of 16 residues. As DNA, the CDR3 is TGTGCCAGCAGTGAAGCGGGGGGTCCCTTGAACACTGAAGCTTTCTTT. It translates to CASSEAGGPLNTEAFF.

This clonotype was detected only a few times. The rearrangement links TRBV6-8 to TRBJ2-3; TRBD1 agrees at 7 bases. Germline trimming cut 2 bases from V and 3 bases from J; bases unmatched to any gene: 5. The CDR3 sequence is 15 residues long. Germline V lookup: CDR1 MNHGY, CDR2 SAAAGT. The CDR3 region has the DNA TGTGCCAGCAGTTACCATCACAGGGGTACAGATACGCAGTATTTT. It specifies CASSYHHRGTDTQYF.

CDR3 sequence (DNA): TGTGCCAGCAGTTTAGGTATAAATAACTACGAGCAGTACTTC. Amino acids: CASSLGINNYEQYF. This chain links TRBV28 with TRBJ2-7; D not certain. The CDR3 is 14 residues long. The germline V gene encodes CDR1 MDHEN and CDR2 SYDVKM. The V end lost 2 bases, the J end lost 3 bases, and 11 bases lay between the germline ends.

The gene calls are TRBV20-1 and TRBJ2-1, with a tentative D call TRBD1 (5 bases). There are 15 residues in the CDR3. Germline CDR1 DFQATT, CDR2 SNEGSKA (reference sequence). The V gene lost 3 bases and the J gene lost 6 bases, with 18 bases spanning the gap. The DNA for the CDR3 is TGCAGTGCTAGCGGGCAGGGCCTGGGTGTCAATGAGCAGTTCTTC. This sequence encodes CSASGQGLGVNEQFF.

This chain uses TRBV12-3 or TRBV12-4 with TRBJ1-2, with D possibly TRBD1 on 6 matching bases. V lost 6 bases, J lost 11 bases, and 25 bases lay in between. This CDR3 contains 15 residues. Written as DNA, the CDR3 is TGTGCCAGCAGCCCAGCCGAATTGGGGGCGTGGGTATACACCTTC. This codes for CASSPAELGAWVYTF.

This rearrangement joins TRBV12-5 to TRBJ2-2; 8 bases match TRBD2. The CDR3 spans 17 residues. V shed 2 bases and J 7 bases; nucleotides not matched to a gene: 12. Per the germline V gene, CDR1 is LGHNT and CDR2 is FRNRAP. The CDR3 nucleotides read TGTGCTAGTGGTTTGTCGTCAGCGGGAGTATCTGGCGGGGAGCTGTTTTTT. Translating gives CASGLSSAGVSGGELFF.

This clonotype was counted at least ten times. The rearrangement uses TRBV2 and TRBJ2-7; D is undetermined. The V gene lost 5 bases and the J gene lost 4 bases, with 3 bases spanning the gap. The CDR3 length is 10 residues. CDR1 and CDR2 (germline): SNHLY, FYNNEI. CDR3 protein: CASSLYEQYF. CDR3 coding DNA: TGTGCCAGCAGTTTATACGAGCAGTACTTC.

The CDR3: CSVEIAGVSSYEQYF. The CDR3 region has the DNA TGCAGCGTTGAAATAGCGGGCGTAAGCTCCTACGAGCAGTACTTC. V is TRBV29-1 and J is TRBJ2-7; 7 bases fit TRBD2. Germline V CDR1 and CDR2: SQVTM, ANQGSEA. CDR3 length equals 15 residues. V lost 2 bases, J lost 0 bases, and 7 bases stayed unmatched.

The chain couples TRBV11-2 to TRBJ2-1; 9 nucleotides align to TRBD2. The CDR3 totals 17 residues. J lost 8 bases, V lost 0 bases, and 11 bases had no gene match. Per germline, CDR1 SGHAT and CDR2 FQNNGV. This CDR3 reads CASSLDLAGALRYEQFF. CDR3 nucleotide sequence: TGTGCCAGCAGCTTAGATTTAGCGGGGGCCCTTAGGTATGAGCAGTTCTTC. The whole variable domain, remainder taken from reference TRBV11-2 and TRBJ2-1, is EAGVAQSPRYKIIEKRQSVAFWCNPISGHATLYWYQQILGQGPKLLIQFQNNGVVDDSQLPKDRFSAERLKGVDSTLKIQPAKLEDSAVYLCASSLDLAGALRYEQFFGPGTRLTVL.

A word on this clonotype: A much larger clone lies a single base off, so this may be a read error. This chain uses TRBV25-1 with TRBJ2-5; tentative D call: TRBD1 (5 bases). Trimming stripped 1 base from V and 11 bases from J, with 20 bases between. In germline, CDR1 is MGHDK, CDR2 SYGVNS. The CDR3 totals 15 residues. The CDR3 nucleotides are TGTGCCAGCAGTGAATCTCGACAGAAATTCAATGAGCAGTACTTC. Translating gives CASSESRQKFNEQYF. The entire variable domain, with the rest obtained from reference TRBV25-1 and TRBJ2-5, is as follows: EADIYQTPRYLVIGTGKKITLECSQTMGHDKMYWYQQDPGMELHLIHYSYGVNSTEKGDLSSESTVSRIRTEHFPLTLESARPSHTSQYLCASSESRQKFNEQYFGPGTRLLVL.

The chain is built from TRBV7-9 and TRBJ2-3, with 7 bases that match TRBD2. From germline, CDR1 is SEHNR and CDR2 FQNEAQ (reference sequence). With V trimmed by 1 base and J by 7 bases, 11 bases remained unmatched. The CDR3 contains 16 residues. CDR3 sequence (DNA): TGTGCCAGCAGCTTAGGTTGGGGGGGTGACTCAAATACGCAGTATTTT. Its translation is CASSLGWGGDSNTQYF.

This clonotype was counted only a few times. This sequence joins TRBV29-1 and TRBJ1-2; a possible D gene is TRBD1 (5 bases). The CDR3 sequence is 13 residues long. The germline V gene encodes CDR1 SQVTM and CDR2 ANQGSEA. With 6 bases removed from V and 3 bases from J, the gap between germline ends came to 14 bases. The CDR3 is CSVVGQGDYGYTF. Here the CDR3 DNA reads TGCAGCGTGGTGGGCCAGGGAGACTATGGCTACACCTTC.

This clonotype has just a few counts. This sequence joins TRBV4-3 and TRBJ2-5; either TRBD1 or TRBD2 may supply D (6 bases each). Trimming took 0 bases from V and 5 from J, leaving 10 bases between them. CDR1 is LGHNA and CDR2 is YSLEER in the germline V gene. CDR3 length equals 14 residues. The CDR3 region has the DNA TGCGCCAGCAGCCAAGATACAGGGAGGGAGACCCAGTACTTC. Protein: CASSQDTGRETQYF.

The chain has TRBV6-1 and TRBJ2-1; D might be TRBD2 (6 bases). The germline gives CDR1 MNHNS, CDR2 SASEGT. Trimming removed 2 bases from V and 0 bases from J, with 14 bases in between. There are 17 residues in the CDR3. The CDR3 loop is CASSELGGESSYNEQFF. DNA of the CDR3: TGTGCCAGCAGTGAATTAGGAGGGGAGAGCTCCTACAATGAGCAGTTCTTC.

The chain joins TRBV7-2 to TRBJ2-1, with 11 bases lining up with TRBD1. The V gene's germline CDR1 is SGHTA and CDR2 FQGNSA. The CDR3 contains 17 residues. Trimming removed 5 bases from V and 9 bases from J; junction bases left unmatched: 15. This CDR3 is CASSTTSGTGGRTEQFF. The CDR3 bases are TGTGCCAGCAGCACTACCTCCGGGACAGGGGGTCGCACTGAGCAGTTCTTC.

A few counts support this clonotype. This rearrangement joins TRBV29-1 to TRBJ1-2; D is undetermined. Germline V CDR1 and CDR2: SQVTM, ANQGSEA. With 7 bases removed from V and 4 bases from J, the gap between germline ends came to 10 bases. The CDR3 covers 11 residues. The CDR3: CSDSTFYGYTF. In DNA, the CDR3 is TGCAGCGACTCCACGTTCTATGGCTACACCTTC.

J is TRBJ2-1 and V is TRBV29-1; 11 nucleotides agree with TRBD2. The CDR3 spans 16 residues. V was clipped by 8 bases and J by 3 bases; unmatched bases: 12. Per the germline V gene, CDR1 is SQVTM and CDR2 is ANQGSEA. The CDR3 loop is CSSHPRLAGLYNEQFF. The DNA of the CDR3 is TGCAGCTCCCACCCGAGACTAGCGGGACTCTACAATGAGCAGTTCTTC.

This clonotype turned up a few times. The chain has TRBV6-5 and TRBJ2-5; TRBD2 aligns across 9 bases. The end of the DNA aligns better with TRBJ2-7, so the J call may be wrong. Looked up from germline, CDR1 is MNHEY and CDR2 is SVGAGI. This CDR3 is 15 amino acids long. The CDR3 reads CASSYRPSGNGEQYF. The CDR3 nucleotides read TGTGCCAGCAGTTACCGTCCTAGCGGGAATGGCGAGCAGTACTTC.

J is TRBJ2-3 and V is TRBV5-6; 9 nucleotides match TRBD2. Per germline, CDR1 SGHDT and CDR2 YYEEEE. The V segment lost 3 bases and the J segment 7 bases; nucleotides outside the gene matches: 9. CDR3 length equals 15 residues. The CDR3 nucleotides read TGTGCCAGCAGCTGGCGTCTAGCGGGAATACATACGCAGTATTTT. It codes for CASSWRLAGIHTQYF.

The chain links TRBV28 to TRBJ2-7; 8 bases match TRBD2. The J call is uncertain, as TRBJ2-5 better fits the DNA end. Germline CDR1 is MDHEN and CDR2 is SYDVKM. CDR3 length: 15 residues. Here the CDR3 reads CASSFFGAGEETQYF. Written as DNA, the CDR3 is TGTGCCAGCAGTTTCTTTGGAGCGGGAGAAGAGACCCAGTACTTC.

The rearrangement uses TRBV13 and TRBJ2-1, with D tentatively TRBD1 (6 bases). This CDR3 spans 19 amino acids. The V gene's germline CDR1 is PRHDT and CDR2 FYEKMQ (reference sequence). Trimming removed 5 bases at V and 5 bases at J, with 28 bases between. For the CDR3, the DNA is TGTGCCAGCAGCCTCTTTGGGGACACCCAGAAGTATTTACACAATGAGCAGTTCTTC. Translated: CASSLFGDTQKYLHNEQFF. Variable domain in full (rest from reference TRBV13 and TRBJ2-1): AAGVIQSPRHLIKEKRETATLKCYPIPRHDTVYWYQQGPGQDPQFLISFYEKMQSDKGSIPDRFSAQQFSDYHSELNMSSLELGDSALYFCASSLFGDTQKYLHNEQFFGPGTRLTVL.

This chain connects TRBV4-2 to TRBJ2-2, with D possibly being TRBD2 (5 bases). V lost 1 base and J 0 bases, leaving 15 bases between the germline ends. The CDR3 spans 18 residues. Germline values: CDR1 LGHNA, CDR2 YNFKEQ. Here the CDR3 DNA reads TGTGCCAGCAGCCAAGGCCCCTGGGCAGCGGCGAACACCGGGGAGCTGTTTTTT. Translated, it gives CASSQGPWAAANTGELFF.

The CDR3: CASSFRSDRATDTQYF. CDR3 nucleotides: TGCGCCAGCAGCTTCCGTTCTGACAGGGCGACAGATACGCAGTATTTT. This chain uses TRBV5-1 with TRBJ2-3; 7 positions agree with TRBD1. The V and J ends lost 2 bases and 3 bases, in that order; junction bases with no gene match: 9. Germline CDR1 reads SGHRS; CDR2 reads YFSETQ. The CDR3 is 16 residues long.

The CDR3 DNA reads as TGCGCCAGCAGCCCGTCAGTCGGCGTGAACACTGAAGCTTTCTTT. This translates into CASSPSVGVNTEAFF. V gene TRBV5-1 combines with J gene TRBJ1-1; D gene ambiguous. Trimming took off 4 bases at V and 0 bases at J, with 13 bases between the two ends. Germline CDR1 reads SGHRS; CDR2 reads YFSETQ. The CDR3 length is 15 residues. Supplemented by reference TRBV5-1 and TRBJ1-1, the full variable domain reads KAGVTQTPRYLIKTRGQQVTLSCSPISGHRSVSWYQQTPGQGLQFLFEYFSETQRNKGNFPGRFSGRQFSNSRSEMNVSTLELGDSALYLCASSPSVGVNTEAFFGQGTRLTVV.

The chain carries TRBV7-9 and TRBJ2-5; D is undetermined. CDR1 is SEHNR, CDR2 FQNEAQ, per germline (reference sequence). Between the trimmed V and J ends, which lost 5 bases and 1 base, there was a span of 14 bases. The CDR3 is made up of 15 amino acids. The CDR3 reads CASSPEMGVQETQYF. The CDR3 DNA reads TGTGCCAGCAGCCCCGAAATGGGCGTCCAAGAGACCCAGTACTTC.